The clone carrying this TCR beta chain has a handful of counts. The data were obtained in a study of blood T cell repertoires in COVID-19. The V gene lost 4 bases and the J gene lost 0 bases, with 11 bases spanning the gap. Germline CDR1 is SGHDT and CDR2 is YYEEEE. This CDR3 has 15 residues. In the authors' methods: It was from reference gene primer amplification that nucleated cell counts were estimated. This table comes from immunoSEQ multiplex PCR, and its TCRdb copy is limited to in-frame clones, with some not included. V and J calls plus clone size are reproduced from that table; the DNA served to infer D and trimming. The top ten hold about 2.9% of the sample, which has more than 85,000 clones, roughly 84% seen once.

This sequence originates from an elderly woman with acute or convalescent COVID-19. The chain couples TRBV5-6 to TRBJ2-1; D possibly corresponds to TRBD2 (5 bases). Source material: peripheral blood. The CDR3 sequence: CASSPDSTSYNEQFF. The CDR3 DNA sequence: TGTGCCAGCAGCCCGGACTCAACCTCCTACAATGAGCAGTTCTTC.